These 18 T cell receptor beta chains share one sample of origin, sequenced in a study of blood T cell repertoires in COVID-19. Clones were read by immunoSEQ multiplex PCR, and TCRdb kept only the in-frame ones, dropping some. The repertoire holds about 200,000 clones, with 70% to 90% as singletons. Sequenced: peripheral blood. The receptors were gathered from a man aged 60 to 75 with active or convalescent COVID-19.

The rearrangement uses TRBV30 and TRBJ2-3, with 7 bases lining up with TRBD1. This CDR3 spans 15 amino acids. CDR1 is GTSNPN, CDR2 SVGIG, per germline (reference sequence). V shed 0 bases, J shed 3 bases, and the junction held 6 bases outside the gene matches. CDR3 nucleotide sequence: TGTGCCTGGAGTGTACAAGGGGGCAGGACAGATACGCAGTATTTT. Translated: CAWSVQGGRTDTQYF.

This chain joins TRBV7-9 and TRBJ1-6, with D maybe TRBD1 (6 bases). Trimming removed 1 base from V and 9 bases from J, with 16 bases in between. The germline CDR1 and CDR2 sequences are SEHNR and FQNEAQ (reference sequence). This CDR3 has 16 residues. Written as DNA, the CDR3 is TGTGCCAGCAGCTTAGAGGGGGGGCGTTTGACTTCACCCCTCCACTTT. Translation gives CASSLEGGRLTSPLHF.

The V and J genes are TRBV7-9 and TRBJ2-2, with D possibly TRBD2 on 5 matching bases. Germline CDR1 reads SEHNR; CDR2 reads FQNEAQ (reference sequence). V lost 0 bases, J lost 5 bases, and 16 bases lay in between. The CDR3 runs to 17 residues. In DNA, the CDR3 is TGTGCCAGCAGCTTAGCGCTGAACACGGAGGAGACCGGGGAGCTGTTTTTT. Residues: CASSLALNTEETGELFF.

The chain couples TRBV6-5 to TRBJ2-7, with D maybe TRBD2 (6 bases). CDR3 length: 14 amino acids. CDR1 is MNHEY and CDR2 is SVGAGI in the germline V gene. Trimming cost V 2 bases and J 1 base, with 9 bases left between them. For the CDR3, the DNA is TGTGCCAGCAGTTACGAGGAGGGTTCCTACGAGCAGTACTTC. As protein: CASSYEEGSYEQYF.

The chain combines TRBV10-3 with TRBJ1-6; no reliable D call. There are 15 residues in the CDR3. Germline loops: CDR1 ENHRY, CDR2 SYGVKD. Between the trimmed V and J ends, which lost 3 bases and 7 bases, there was a span of 13 bases. The CDR3 nucleotides are TGTGCCATCAGTGAACTCTCGGGGTTGAATTCACCCCTCCACTTT. Its translation is CAISELSGLNSPLHF.

This clone was seen a single time. The chain employs TRBV4-2 and TRBJ2-5; TRBD2 aligns across 10 bases. V lost 1 base to trimming and J lost 3 bases; unmatched junction nucleotides: 5. Per the germline V gene, CDR1 is LGHNA and CDR2 is YNFKEQ. The CDR3 runs to 16 residues. CDR3 loop: CASSQGVSGGEETQYF. The CDR3 DNA sequence: TGTGCCAGCAGCCAAGGGGTCAGCGGGGGGGAAGAGACCCAGTACTTC.

This clone was seen only once. CDR3 bases: TGTGCCAGCAGCCCCCTTTTCTCGGTCACAGATACGCAGTATTTT. This translates into CASSPLFSVTDTQYF. The V call is TRBV14, the J call TRBJ2-3; D gene ambiguous. The V end was cut by 4 bases, the J end by 2 bases, with 13 bases between. CDR3 length: 15 amino acids. Germline values: CDR1 SGHDN, CDR2 FVKESK. Using reference TRBV14 and TRBJ2-3 for the parts outside the CDR3, the full variable domain is EAGVTQFPSHSVIEKGQTVTLRCDPISGHDNLYWYRRVMGKEIKFLLHFVKESKQDESGMPNNRFLAERTGGTYSTLKVQPAELEDSGVYFCASSPLFSVTDTQYFGPGTRLTVL.

V gene TRBV3-1 (or the pseudogene TRBV3-2) combines with J gene TRBJ1-4; 7 nucleotides match TRBD1. Per germline, CDR1 LGHDT and CDR2 YNNKEL (reference sequence). CDR3 size: 14 residues. V shed 2 bases and J 3 bases; nucleotides not matched to a gene: 0. The CDR3 region is CASSQTGANEKLFF. Written as DNA, the CDR3 is TGTGCCAGCAGCCAAACAGGGGCTAATGAAAAACTGTTTTTT.

This clone has at least ten counts. This rearrangement joins TRBV19 to TRBJ1-2; TRBD1 might be the D (5 bases). Germline V lookup: CDR1 LNHDA, CDR2 SQIVND (reference sequence). V was clipped by 7 bases and J by 5 bases, with 14 bases between them. The CDR3 spans 13 residues. The CDR3 region is CASIPQEGYGYTF. CDR3 in DNA: TGTGCCAGTATCCCGCAGGAGGGGTATGGCTACACCTTC.

This clone was seen more than once but under ten times. The CDR3 DNA reads TGTGCCAGCAGTGAAGCGGTAGGAGGGACAGGGTATTCACCCCTCCACTTT. This gives the protein CASSEAVGGTGYSPLHF. V usage is TRBV6-1 and J usage is TRBJ1-6, with 9 bases identical to TRBD1. CDR1 MNHNS and CDR2 SASEGT come from the germline V gene. Losses at the gene ends were 0 bases for V and 8 bases for J; bases not matched to a gene: 8. The CDR3 runs to 17 residues.

The V call is TRBV2, the J call TRBJ2-3; 13 positions match TRBD2. V shed 5 bases, J shed 2 bases, and the junction held 7 bases outside the gene matches. Germline CDR1 and CDR2: SNHLY and FYNNEI. The CDR3 contains 17 residues. CDR3 bases: TGTGCCAGCAGTAGGACTAGCGGGGGCGCCCACACAGATACGCAGTATTTT. As protein: CASSRTSGGAHTDTQYF. The full variable domain, completed using reference TRBV2 and TRBJ2-3, is EPEVTQTPSHQVTQMGQEVILRCVPISNHLYFYWYRQILGQKVEFLVSFYNNEISEKSEIFDDQFSVERPDGSNFTLKIRSTKLEDSAMYFCASSRTSGGAHTDTQYFGPGTRLTVL.

The CDR3 loop reads CASSPRASNNSPLHF. The CDR3 DNA follows: TGTGCCAGCAGCCCGCGGGCGTCCAATAATTCACCCCTCCACTTT. V is TRBV3-1 (or the pseudogene TRBV3-2) and J is TRBJ1-6; D is uncertain. Deletions cut 4 bases from V and 5 bases from J, with 12 bases between. CDR3 length: 15 amino acids. Germline lookup yields CDR1 LGHDT and CDR2 YNNKEL (reference sequence).

The rearrangement uses TRBV25-1 and TRBJ1-5, with 8 bases aligning to TRBD1. The CDR3 is 17 amino acids. The germline V gene encodes CDR1 MGHDK and CDR2 SYGVNS. With V trimmed by 1 base and J by 1 base, 6 bases remained unmatched. CDR3 residues: CASSESGQGASNQPQHF. The CDR3 nucleotides are TGTGCCAGCAGTGAATCGGGTCAGGGGGCAAGCAATCAGCCCCAGCATTTT.

Only one count was recorded for this clone. The chain is built from TRBV25-1 and TRBJ1-1; 7 bases map to TRBD1. From germline, CDR1 is MGHDK and CDR2 SYGVNS. V shed 7 bases and J 5 bases; nucleotides not matched to a gene: 7. The CDR3 has 13 amino acids. For the CDR3, the DNA is TGTGCCAGCATGAGGGGGCGAGGGACTGAAGCTTTCTTT. Translation: CASMRGRGTEAFF.

This sequence joins TRBV6-5 and TRBJ1-2, with D possibly being TRBD1 (6 bases). The CDR3 extends over 13 amino acids. Trimming shortened V by 5 bases and J by 6 bases, and 13 bases separated the two germline ends. Germline CDR1 MNHEY, CDR2 SVGAGI. CDR3 nucleotide sequence: TGTGCCAGCAGTAGACAGGCCCCCGATGGCTACACCTTC. This encodes CASSRQAPDGYTF.

This rearrangement joins TRBV7-6 to TRBJ2-3; possible D gene TRBD1, 5 bases. The V end was cut by 1 base, the J end by 0 bases, with 14 bases between. The CDR3 is 17 amino acids. CDR1 and CDR2 from the germline V gene are SGHVS and FNYEAQ. The CDR3 loop is CASSLVRTSTSTDTQYF. The CDR3 region has the DNA TGTGCCAGCAGCTTAGTACGGACATCTACTAGCACAGATACGCAGTATTTT.

The chain is built from TRBV7-9 and TRBJ1-2, with 7 bases fitting TRBD1. Germline CDR1 SEHNR, CDR2 FQNEAQ (reference sequence). V shed 2 bases and J 7 bases; nucleotides not matched to a gene: 13. The CDR3 totals 16 residues. CDR3 sequence: CASSLSIGGVIGGYTF. The CDR3 DNA sequence: TGTGCCAGCAGCTTATCCATAGGGGGCGTGATCGGTGGCTACACCTTC.

The V and J genes are TRBV6-1 and TRBJ2-2, with TRBD1 matching 7 bases. The CDR3 is 16 amino acids. Germline CDR1 reads MNHNS; CDR2 reads SASEGT. V gave up 4 bases and J gave up 4 bases; unmatched junction bases: 9. As DNA, the CDR3 is TGTGCCAGCAGTGGGCTCGGGACAGAGACCACCGGGGAGCTGTTTTTT. Its translation: CASSGLGTETTGELFF.